The clone carrying this T cell receptor beta chain came up once. The data belong to a study of T cell changes during pregnancy in multiple sclerosis. Sequencing used immunoSEQ multiplex PCR; TCRdb keeps in-frame clones, though not all of them. Here the sample spans 85,000 to 100,000 clones, 93% being singletons. Trimming cost V 9 bases and J 7 bases; bases outside gene matches: 8. This CDR3 has 13 residues. CDR1 and CDR2 from the germline V gene are LNHDA and SQIVND (reference sequence). This clonotype was obtained from a female donor with multiple sclerosis, enrolled in a pregnancy study. The specimen was peripheral blood, collected after pregnancy. The chain couples TRBV19 to TRBJ1-5; 8 positions match TRBD1. In DNA, the CDR3 is TGTGCCAGCGGACAGGGAGGGGACCAGCCCCAGCATTTT. Translating gives CASGQGGDQPQHF. Based on the CDR3 plus reference TRBV19 and TRBJ1-5, the full variable domain is DGGITQSPKYLFRKEGQNVTLSCEQNLNHDAMYWYRQDPGQGLRLIYYSQIVNDFQKGDIAEGYSVSREKKESFPLTVTSAQKNPTAFYLCASGQGGDQPQHFGDGTRLSIL.